Shown below are 23 T cell receptor beta chains from a single sample sequenced in a study of blood T cell repertoires in COVID-19. The repertoire was sequenced with immunoSEQ multiplex PCR; TCRdb's copy has only in-frame clones and lacks some. The sample records approximately 85,000 clones, roughly 88% being singletons. Sequencing was carried out using peripheral blood. The receptors were gathered from a woman between 50 and 59 years old in a cohort sampled during active COVID-19.

The genes are TRBV7-2 and TRBJ2-1; TRBD2 might be the D (6 bases). Trimming shortened V by 1 base and J by 4 bases, and 8 bases separated the two germline ends. CDR3 size: 14 residues. The germline gives CDR1 SGHTA, CDR2 FQGNSA. CDR3 protein: CASSLGRGYNEQFF. The CDR3 DNA follows: TGTGCCAGCAGCTTAGGCCGGGGGTACAATGAGCAGTTCTTC.

This clone came up once. In DNA form, the CDR3 reads TGTGCCAGCAGCCGCGGAGGGTCTCCTAATACGCAGTATTTT. Its translation: CASSRGGSPNTQYF. The rearrangement links TRBV6-5 to TRBJ2-3; D perhaps matches TRBD2 (6 bases). Looked up from germline, CDR1 is MNHEY and CDR2 is SVGAGI. The germline V and J ends were trimmed by 6 bases and 7 bases, with 17 bases remaining between them. The CDR3 extends over 14 amino acids.

The gene calls are TRBV5-6 and TRBJ2-1, with 9 positions matching TRBD1. The CDR3 has 14 amino acids. The germline V gene encodes CDR1 SGHDT and CDR2 YYEEEE. After removal of 5 bases from V and 3 bases from J, the junction contained 3 bases not matched to a gene. CDR3 coding DNA: TGTGCCAGCAGACGGGACAGGGACTACAATGAGCAGTTCTTC. It specifies CASRRDRDYNEQFF. Together with reference TRBV5-6 and TRBJ2-1, the CDR3 gives the full variable domain: DAGVTQSPTHLIKTRGQQVTLRCSPKSGHDTVSWYQQALGQGPQFIFQYYEEEERQRGNFPDRFSGHQFPNYSSELNVNALLLGDSALYLCASRRDRDYNEQFFGPGTRLTVL.

V and J are TRBV9 and TRBJ1-5; 8 nucleotides match TRBD1. The CDR3 sequence is 13 residues long. Germline CDR1 reads SGDLS; CDR2 reads YYNGEE. V gave up 3 bases and J gave up 10 bases; unmatched junction bases: 6. The CDR3 DNA follows: TGTGCCAGCAGCGCAGATCCAGGGGGCCCCCAGCATTTT. This translates into CASSADPGGPQHF.

This chain uses TRBV7-8 with TRBJ1-1; D is perhaps TRBD1 (6 bases). The germline CDR1 and CDR2 sequences are SGHVS and FQNEAQ. Trimming cost V 3 bases and J 3 bases, with 11 bases left between them. This CDR3 spans 14 amino acids. The DNA of the CDR3 is TGTGCCAGCAGCTTCCAGGGGTTGTACACTGAAGCTTTCTTT. Its translation: CASSFQGLYTEAFF.

This sequence joins TRBV19 and TRBJ2-3; 12 bases match TRBD2. Germline loops: CDR1 LNHDA, CDR2 SQIVND (reference sequence). The V gene end was trimmed by 7 bases and the J gene end by 4 bases; junction bases not matched to a gene: 6. The CDR3 length is 15 residues. For the CDR3, the DNA is TGTGCCAGTACCGCTAGCGGGAGGGGGTCAGATACGCAGTATTTT. Protein sequence: CASTASGRGSDTQYF. The full variable domain, in which reference TRBV19 and TRBJ2-3 provide the parts outside the CDR3, is DGGITQSPKYLFRKEGQNVTLSCEQNLNHDAMYWYRQDPGQGLRLIYYSQIVNDFQKGDIAEGYSVSREKKESFPLTVTSAQKNPTAFYLCASTASGRGSDTQYFGPGTRLTVL.

This clone was detected once. The CDR3 bases are TGTGCCAGCAGCTTGCTGGGCACTCAAGAGACCCAGTACTTC. Its protein product is CASSLLGTQETQYF. This chain links TRBV5-5 with TRBJ2-5; D remains ambiguous. CDR1 is SGHKS and CDR2 is YYEKEE in the germline V gene (reference sequence). The V and J ends lost 1 base and 2 bases respectively, with 9 bases between them. This CDR3 is built from 14 residues.

This clone was picked up one time. This chain joins TRBV15 and TRBJ2-1; 8 positions agree with TRBD1. The V gene end was trimmed by 0 bases and the J gene end by 8 bases; junction bases not matched to a gene: 6. In germline, CDR1 is LNHNV, CDR2 YYDKDF (reference sequence). The CDR3 loop spans 15 amino acids. In nucleotides, the CDR3 is TGTGCCACCAGCAGAGATCAGGCAGGGGGCGATGAGCAGTTCTTC. Its translation is CATSRDQAGGDEQFF.

The rearrangement links TRBV19 to TRBJ1-2, with TRBD1 matching 8 bases. Germline V CDR1 and CDR2: LNHDA, SQIVND (reference sequence). Losses at the gene ends were 4 bases for V and 5 bases for J; bases not matched to a gene: 3. The CDR3 sequence is 13 residues long. CDR3 protein: CASSRGQDYGYTF. In DNA, the CDR3 is TGTGCCAGTAGTAGGGGACAGGATTATGGCTACACCTTC. The whole variable domain, filled in from reference TRBV19 and TRBJ1-2, reads DGGITQSPKYLFRKEGQNVTLSCEQNLNHDAMYWYRQDPGQGLRLIYYSQIVNDFQKGDIAEGYSVSREKKESFPLTVTSAQKNPTAFYLCASSRGQDYGYTFGSGTRLTVV.

The chain joins TRBV6-2 or TRBV6-3 to TRBJ2-1; TRBD2 agrees at 9 bases. The CDR3 contains 16 residues. Germline loops: CDR1 MNHEY, CDR2 SVGEGT. V shed 4 bases, J shed 2 bases, and the junction held 6 bases outside the gene matches. CDR3 DNA: TGTGCCAGCAGTTGGCGCGGGAGGGCGGCCTACAATGAGCAGTTCTTC. Protein product: CASSWRGRAAYNEQFF.

The chain has TRBV10-1 and TRBJ2-3; 10 nucleotides line up with TRBD2. Germline V CDR1 and CDR2: WNHNN, SYGVQD (reference sequence). The ends lost 6 bases at V and 5 bases at J; junction bases unmatched: 8. The CDR3 has 15 amino acids. The CDR3 nucleotides are TGCGCCAGCAGCAGCGGGAGGGCCGGGGAAGATACGCAGTATTTT. Translating gives CASSSGRAGEDTQYF.

This clone was found a few times. V gene TRBV4-2 combines with J gene TRBJ2-7; D gene unclear. The V and J ends lost 0 bases and 2 bases respectively, with 11 bases between them. Germline CDR1 LGHNA, CDR2 YNFKEQ. This CDR3 comprises 15 residues. The CDR3 bases are TGTGCCAGCAGCCAAGAAACGCGCTTAACCTACGAGCAGTACTTC. This translates into CASSQETRLTYEQYF.

This clone has just one count. One junction end does not reproduce the germline sequence, and a read error may be involved. The sample holds other DNA sequences that translate to the same CDR3. This chain joins TRBV6-1 and TRBJ1-5, with 11 bases fitting TRBD1. CDR1 and CDR2 from the germline V gene are MNHNS and SASEGT. CDR3 length: 16 amino acids. CDR3 in DNA: TGTGCCAGCAGTGAATACGGGACAGGGGGGAATCAACCCCAGCATTTT. This codes for CASSEYGTGGNQPQHF.

V gene TRBV7-8 combines with J gene TRBJ2-3; D perhaps matches TRBD2 (5 bases). The germline V and J ends were trimmed by 1 base and 0 bases, with 8 bases remaining between them. The CDR3 consists of 15 residues. Germline-derived CDR1 and CDR2 are SGHVS and FQNEAQ. In nucleotides, the CDR3 is TGTGCCAGCAGCTTAGTAGCGCCTAGCACAGATACGCAGTATTTT. It encodes CASSLVAPSTDTQYF. The whole variable domain, filled in from reference TRBV7-8 and TRBJ2-3, reads GAGVSQSPRYKVAKRGQDVALRCDPISGHVSLFWYQQALGQGPEFLTYFQNEAQLDKSGLPSDRFFAERPEGSVSTLKIQRTQQEDSAVYLCASSLVAPSTDTQYFGPGTRLTVL.

The gene calls are TRBV15 and TRBJ1-2; D is uncertain. This CDR3 is built from 14 residues. Trimming pared 4 bases from V and 4 bases from J, leaving 13 bases between. Germline V gives CDR1 LNHNV, CDR2 YYDKDF (reference sequence). CDR3 bases: TGTGCCACCAGCATCTCACGGGTTCTCTATGGCTACACCTTC. This sequence encodes CATSISRVLYGYTF.

The gene calls are TRBV6-6 and TRBJ2-5, with TRBD1 matching over 8 bases. The CDR3 totals 14 residues. V lost 7 bases to trimming and J lost 5 bases; unmatched junction nucleotides: 9. Germline assignment: CDR1 MNHNY and CDR2 SVGAGI (reference sequence). DNA for the CDR3: TGTGCCAGCACCCCGCCAGGGGGCTCGGAGACCCAGTACTTC. This gives the protein CASTPPGGSETQYF.

The J gene is TRBJ1-2, the V gene TRBV10-2; tentatively, D is TRBD1 (6 bases). This CDR3 is built from 15 residues. Trimming removed 7 bases at V and 0 bases at J, with 15 bases between. Per germline, CDR1 WSHSY and CDR2 SAAADI. This chain's CDR3 is CASNQQGGPNYGYTF. CDR3 in DNA: TGCGCCAGCAACCAACAGGGAGGGCCTAACTATGGCTACACCTTC.

The rearrangement joins TRBV30 to TRBJ1-6; D may be TRBD1 (6 bases). Germline CDR1 GTSNPN, CDR2 SVGIG (reference sequence). Trimming stripped 3 bases from V and 11 bases from J, with 17 bases between. The CDR3 covers 14 residues. The CDR3 DNA reads as TGTGCCTGGAGGGGTATGCAGGGGCCCACACCCCTCCACTTT. Protein sequence: CAWRGMQGPTPLHF.

The chain employs TRBV28 and TRBJ2-3; D gene uncertain. This CDR3 has 15 residues. Germline V gene lookup returns CDR1 MDHEN and CDR2 SYDVKM. Deletions cut 10 bases from V and 0 bases from J, with 17 bases between. CDR3 DNA: TGTGCCACCATCCCCGCTATCGGTAGCACAGATACGCAGTATTTT. Protein product: CATIPAIGSTDTQYF.

The chain is built from TRBV4-2 and TRBJ2-5; 11 bases match TRBD2. The CDR3 spans 17 residues. CDR1 LGHNA and CDR2 YNFKEQ come from the germline V gene. V gave up 1 base and J gave up 1 base; unmatched junction bases: 5. As DNA, the CDR3 is TGTGCCAGCAGCCAAGGGGTAGCGGGAGGGGCCCAAGAGACCCAGTACTTC. Translation: CASSQGVAGGAQETQYF.

To note about this clone: The junction departs from germline at one end; a sequencing error may be responsible. This chain joins TRBV15 and TRBJ1-2; D is unclear. The CDR3 runs to 12 residues. Germline V CDR1 and CDR2: LNHNV, YYDKDF (reference sequence). The CDR3 loop is CATSRDYREGSF. In DNA, the CDR3 is TGTGCCACCAGCAGAGATTATAGGGAGGGATCCTTC.

In its sample, this clone was seen once. This chain uses TRBV23-1 with TRBJ1-3; no firm D call. TRBV23-1 is an open reading frame, and its role is uncertain. Trimming removed 5 bases at V and 0 bases at J, with 8 bases between. The CDR3 has 14 amino acids. The DNA for the CDR3 is TGCGCCAGCAGTGCGGGGAGCTCTGGAAACACCATATATTTT. Protein: CASSAGSSGNTIYF.

This CDR3 reads CASRTSGETQYF. DNA for the CDR3: TGTGCCAGCAGAACTAGTGGGGAGACCCAGTACTTC. The chain recombines TRBV12-3 or TRBV12-4 with TRBJ2-5; possible D gene TRBD2, 5 bases. Deletions cut 6 bases from V and 5 bases from J, with 10 bases between. This CDR3 is built from 12 residues.